These T cell receptor beta chains were read from a single sample in a study of control samples from healthy donors and cancer patients. Repertoires were generated with immunoSEQ multiplex PCR, while TCRdb's copy carries only in-frame clones and drops some. This sample has roughly 220,000 clones; roughly 94% occur once, and the top ten carry roughly 1.6%. Sequenced sample: blood. The receptors were sampled from a man between 50 and 59 years old in good health. Each CDR3 is given with its conserved first and last residue. Each record gives: D gene, J gene, V gene, CDR3 protein, CDR3 DNA. D genes are given only for firm matches.

D gene: TRBD1
J gene: TRBJ2-7
V gene: TRBV7-8
CDR3 protein: CASSFGQGTYEQYF
CDR3 DNA: TGTGCCAGCAGCTTCGGACAGGGAACCTACGAGCAGTACTTC

D gene: .
J gene: TRBJ2-7
V gene: TRBV15
CDR3 protein: CATSRGAGLAAYEQYF
CDR3 DNA: TGTGCCACCAGCAGAGGGGCGGGGCTAGCAGCCTACGAGCAGTACTTC

D gene: TRBD1
J gene: TRBJ2-1
V gene: TRBV19
CDR3 protein: CASSIDRGYNEQFF
CDR3 DNA: TGTGCCAGTAGTATCGACAGGGGCTACAATGAGCAGTTCTTC

D gene: .
J gene: TRBJ2-5
V gene: TRBV15
CDR3 protein: CATSRDFSRETQYF
CDR3 DNA: TGTGCCACCAGCAGAGATTTCTCTCGGGAGACCCAGTACTTC

D gene: .
J gene: TRBJ1-1
V gene: TRBV4-3
CDR3 protein: CASSQDMRQGVTEAFF
CDR3 DNA: TGCGCCAGCAGCCAAGATATGAGGCAGGGAGTGACTGAAGCTTTCTTT

D gene: TRBD1
J gene: TRBJ1-2
V gene: TRBV28
CDR3 protein: CASRPTGTGEYGYTF
CDR3 DNA: TGTGCCAGCAGGCCAACCGGGACAGGCGAATATGGCTACACCTTC

D gene: .
J gene: TRBJ1-2
V gene: TRBV7-2
CDR3 protein: CASSLETGPGGYTF
CDR3 DNA: TGTGCCAGCAGCTTAGAAACAGGGCCGGGTGGCTACACCTTC

D gene: TRBD1
J gene: TRBJ1-6
V gene: TRBV27
CDR3 protein: CASSLDRGRNSPLHF
CDR3 DNA: TGTGCCAGCAGTTTAGACAGGGGAAGAAATTCACCCCTCCACTTT

D gene: TRBD1
J gene: TRBJ1-1
V gene: TRBV19
CDR3 protein: CASSIDPRDRGFVEAFF
CDR3 DNA: TGTGCCAGTAGTATAGACCCCCGGGACAGGGGTTTTGTTGAAGCTTTCTTT

D gene: .
J gene: TRBJ2-7
V gene: TRBV28
CDR3 protein: CASSSPRTRGYEQYF
CDR3 DNA: TGTGCCAGCAGTTCGCCCCGGACCAGAGGCTACGAGCAGTACTTC

D gene: .
J gene: TRBJ2-7
V gene: TRBV29-1
CDR3 protein: CSVGGTAREQYF
CDR3 DNA: TGCAGCGTCGGGGGGACAGCCCGAGAGCAGTACTTC

D gene: TRBD2
J gene: TRBJ2-1
V gene: TRBV18
CDR3 protein: CASSPRTSGGYNEQFF
CDR3 DNA: TGTGCCAGCTCACCCAGGACTAGCGGGGGGTACAATGAGCAGTTCTTC

D gene: .
J gene: TRBJ2-1
V gene: TRBV2
CDR3 protein: CASSLIVRGNEQFF
CDR3 DNA: TGTGCCAGCAGCCTAATCGTGAGGGGGAATGAGCAGTTCTTC

D gene: .
J gene: TRBJ2-3
V gene: TRBV11-2
CDR3 protein: CASSALSGGRTDTQYF
CDR3 DNA: TGTGCCAGCAGCGCCTTAAGTGGGGGGCGGACAGATACGCAGTATTTT

D gene: TRBD1
J gene: TRBJ1-1
V gene: TRBV7-9
CDR3 protein: CASSLSAGGYTEAFF
CDR3 DNA: TGTGCCAGCAGCTTATCAGCAGGGGGCTATACTGAAGCTTTCTTT

D gene: TRBD1
J gene: TRBJ1-2
V gene: TRBV7-2
CDR3 protein: CASSSRTGEIYGYTF
CDR3 DNA: TGTGCCAGCAGCTCCCGGACAGGGGAAATCTATGGCTACACCTTC

D gene: TRBD1
J gene: TRBJ1-2
V gene: TRBV19
CDR3 protein: CASSSPGTGFGYGYTF
CDR3 DNA: TGTGCCAGTAGTAGCCCCGGGACAGGGTTTGGCTATGGCTACACCTTC

D gene: TRBD1
J gene: TRBJ1-2
V gene: TRBV6-1
CDR3 protein: CASSGLGQAGNYGYTF
CDR3 DNA: TGTGCCAGCAGTGGCCTGGGACAGGCCGGGAACTATGGCTACACCTTC

D gene: .
J gene: TRBJ2-7
V gene: TRBV7-2
CDR3 protein: CASSFGGDNEQYF
CDR3 DNA: TGTGCCAGCAGTTTTGGAGGGGATAACGAGCAGTACTTC

D gene: .
J gene: TRBJ1-5
V gene: TRBV5-6
CDR3 protein: CASSWWGPGSNQPQHF
CDR3 DNA: TGTGCCAGCAGCTGGTGGGGACCCGGGAGCAATCAGCCCCAGCATTTT

D gene: .
J gene: TRBJ2-1
V gene: TRBV10-1
CDR3 protein: CASSKDRYNEQFF
CDR3 DNA: TGCGCCAGCAGTAAGGACAGATACAATGAGCAGTTCTTC

D gene: .
J gene: TRBJ1-2
V gene: TRBV20-1
CDR3 protein: CSAWTVYGYTF
CDR3 DNA: TGCAGTGCATGGACAGTCTATGGCTACACCTTC

D gene: .
J gene: TRBJ2-7
V gene: TRBV5-6
CDR3 protein: CASSSAGLLFHEQYF
CDR3 DNA: TGTGCCAGCAGCTCCGCGGGACTCCTCTTCCACGAGCAGTACTTC

D gene: TRBD1
J gene: TRBJ1-6
V gene: TRBV18
CDR3 protein: CASSPLDRDSPLHF
CDR3 DNA: TGTGCCAGCTCACCACTGGACAGGGATTCACCCCTCCACTTT

D gene: .
J gene: TRBJ2-3
V gene: TRBV23-1
CDR3 protein: CASSHPPPKGAGTDTQYF
CDR3 DNA: TGCGCCAGCAGTCACCCCCCCCCGAAAGGCGCGGGCACAGATACGCAGTATTTT

D gene: .
J gene: TRBJ1-3
V gene: TRBV9
CDR3 protein: CASSVAGSFSGNTIYF
CDR3 DNA: TGTGCCAGCAGCGTAGCTGGGAGTTTCTCTGGAAACACCATATATTTT

D gene: TRBD1
J gene: TRBJ1-6
V gene: TRBV19
CDR3 protein: CASSPGTANNSPLHF
CDR3 DNA: TGTGCCAGTAGTCCCGGGACAGCAAATAATTCACCCCTCCACTTT

D gene: .
J gene: TRBJ2-5
V gene: TRBV6-6
CDR3 protein: CASSYSSASAKTQYF
CDR3 DNA: TGTGCCAGCAGTTACTCGAGTGCTAGCGCGAAGACCCAGTACTTC

D gene: .
J gene: TRBJ2-1
V gene: TRBV19
CDR3 protein: CASGGRYNEQFF
CDR3 DNA: TGTGCCAGCGGGGGTCGGTACAATGAGCAGTTCTTC

D gene: .
J gene: TRBJ1-6
V gene: TRBV3-1/TRBV3-2
CDR3 protein: CASSLYPGGSNSPLHF
CDR3 DNA: TGTGCCAGCAGCCTTTACCCCGGAGGATCCAATTCACCCCTCCACTTT

D gene: .
J gene: TRBJ1-1
V gene: TRBV5-4
CDR3 protein: CASSLQNQGTEAFF
CDR3 DNA: TGTGCCAGCAGCTTGCAGAACCAAGGGACTGAAGCTTTCTTT

D gene: .
J gene: TRBJ1-6
V gene: TRBV7-2
CDR3 protein: CASSFGQPNSPLHF
CDR3 DNA: TGTGCCAGCAGCTTCGGACAGCCCAATTCACCCCTCCACTTT

D gene: .
J gene: TRBJ1-4
V gene: TRBV5-1
CDR3 protein: CASSFSGPDEKLFF
CDR3 DNA: TGCGCCAGCAGCTTCTCCGGGCCCGATGAAAAACTGTTTTTT

D gene: .
J gene: TRBJ1-2
V gene: TRBV3-1/TRBV3-2
CDR3 protein: CASSGTGLGYGYTF
CDR3 DNA: TGTGCCAGCAGCGGCACGGGCCTAGGGTACGGCTACACCTTC

D gene: .
J gene: TRBJ2-1
V gene: TRBV18
CDR3 protein: CASSPDDEQFF
CDR3 DNA: TGTGCCAGCTCACCAGACGATGAGCAGTTCTTC

D gene: TRBD2
J gene: TRBJ2-1
V gene: TRBV7-8
CDR3 protein: CASSLDGLAGVSIAYNEQFF
CDR3 DNA: TGTGCCAGCAGCTTAGATGGACTAGCGGGGGTGTCGATTGCTTACAATGAGCAGTTCTTC